The entry below gives a single T cell receptor (beta chain) sequence along with its context. The antigen remains undetermined. The repertoire was sequenced with immunoSEQ multiplex PCR; TCRdb's copy has only in-frame clones and lacks some. The table includes 90,000 to 100,000 clones, more than 85% detected once. This specimen comes from a study of OX40 agonist ivuxolimab in advanced cancers. Study summary: Three dose-escalation patients had partial responses: one with hepatocellular carcinoma and two with cutaneous melanoma. Regarding the study as a whole: Antigen targets of the expanded peripheral T cells went undetermined. The CD4+ and CD8+ T cells in the blood had expanded clonally by week 6 at 0.1 to 3.0 mg/kg.

Germline CDR1 reads SGHVS; CDR2 reads FNYEAQ. The ends lost 5 bases at V and 4 bases at J; junction bases unmatched: 3. CDR3 size: 14 residues. Baseline, cycle 4 day 1, and cycle 7 day 1 were the blood sampling points. This sequence joins TRBV7-6 and TRBJ2-5; TRBD2 matches 11 bases. Sample: CD4+ or CD8+ T cells sorted from blood, taken in a trial of the OX40 agonist ivuxolimab. The TCR sequence derives from an adult with an advanced solid tumor such as melanoma, head and neck, liver or kidney cancer. CDR3 sequence reads: CASSLGTSGETQYF. The CDR3 bases are TGTGCCAGCAGCCTCGGGACTAGCGGAGAGACCCAGTACTTC.